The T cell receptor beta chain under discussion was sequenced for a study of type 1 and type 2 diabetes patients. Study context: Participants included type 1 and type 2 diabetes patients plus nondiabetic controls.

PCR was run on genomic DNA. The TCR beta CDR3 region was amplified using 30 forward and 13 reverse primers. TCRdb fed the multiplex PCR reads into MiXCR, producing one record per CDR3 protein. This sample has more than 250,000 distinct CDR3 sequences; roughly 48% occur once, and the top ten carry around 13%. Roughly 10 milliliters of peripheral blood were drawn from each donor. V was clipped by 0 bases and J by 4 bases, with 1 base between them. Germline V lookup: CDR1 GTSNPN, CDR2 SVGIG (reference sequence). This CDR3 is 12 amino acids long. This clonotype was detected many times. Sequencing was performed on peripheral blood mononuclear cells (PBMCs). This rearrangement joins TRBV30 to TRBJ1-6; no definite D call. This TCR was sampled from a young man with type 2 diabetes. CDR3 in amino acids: CAWSVYNSPLHF. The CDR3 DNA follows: TGTGCCTGGAGTGTATATAATTCACCCCTCCACTTT.